This passage covers 20 T cell receptor beta chains from one sample sequenced in a study of T cell clonality in common variable immunodeficiency. Study-wide results and limits: Fewer deletions and N-nucleotide insertions were reportedly seen in common variable immunodeficiency TCR beta sequences.

Assay: immunoSEQ multiplex PCR; the TCRdb copy retains only in-frame clones and omits some. Captured here are some 22,000 clones, none seen once; the top ten comprise 8.9%. No cognate antigen is known for these TCRs. The sequenced sample was peripheral blood mononuclear cells. The receptor source for this set is a human donor with common variable immunodeficiency.

This clone was counted ten times or more. Coverage ceases 3 residues before the CDR3 finishes, and the germline J gene fills in the end. The chain joins TRBV29-1 to TRBJ2-5; 12 positions agree with TRBD1. The CDR3 sequence is 15 residues long. Unmatched junction bases numbered 10, after V lost 6 bases and J lost 5 bases. The germline gives CDR1 SQVTM, CDR2 ANQGSEA. This CDR3 is CSVYGTGGGGETQYF. The sequenced part of the CDR3 DNA is TGCAGCGTATACGGGACAGGGGGCGGAGGGGAGACC.

This clone was detected ten times or more. The read comes to an end 3 residues before the CDR3 does, leaving the germline J gene to fill in the end. The V call is TRBV5-5, the J call TRBJ1-2, with 8 bases identical to TRBD1. Germline CDR1 and CDR2: SGHKS and YYEKEE (reference sequence). The V and J ends lost 5 bases and 6 bases, in that order; junction bases with no gene match: 6. The CDR3 runs to 13 residues. The part of the CDR3 DNA that was read is TGTGCCAGCAGACCGGGACAGGTTCATGGC. Its protein is CASRPGQVHG. The CDR3 in full is CASRPGQVHGYTF.

Comments on this clone: From the germline J gene comes the end of the CDR3, since the read stops 3 residues before it. The genes are TRBV19 and TRBJ2-2; 7 nucleotides agree with TRBD2. J gave up 1 base and V 6 bases, and 8 bases lay outside the gene matches. Germline V CDR1 and CDR2: LNHDA, SQIVND (reference sequence). This CDR3 has 16 residues. CDR3 amino acids: CASSLRSGMNTGELFF. The CDR3 DNA, read in part, is TGTGCCAGTAGCCTTCGGAGCGGGATGAACACCGGGGAG.

About this clone itself: The sequenced fragment ends 3 residues before the CDR3 boundary, so the rest is inferred from the germline J gene. V and J are TRBV20-1 and TRBJ2-1, with TRBD2 matching 12 bases. CDR1 and CDR2 from the germline V gene are DFQATT and SNEGSKA (reference sequence). V was clipped by 6 bases and J by 1 base; unmatched bases: 4. This CDR3 is built from 15 residues. This CDR3 is CSARTSGVSYNEQFF. Incomplete CDR3 DNA: TGCAGTGCCCGGACTAGCGGGGTTTCCTACAATGAG.

Notes on this clone: The read finishes 3 residues shy of the CDR3 end, and the germline J gene is used to complete it. The chain combines TRBV7-9 with TRBJ2-7, with 9 bases that match TRBD1. The CDR3 contains 14 residues. The junction had 6 bases not matched to a gene; V was cut back by 4 bases and J by 5 bases. CDR1 SEHNR and CDR2 FQNEAQ come from the germline V gene (reference sequence). CDR3 loop: CASSSGTGNHEQYF. Partial CDR3 DNA: TGTGCCAGCAGCTCCGGGACAGGGAACCACGAG.

This clone was seen at least ten times. The read ends 3 residues before the CDR3 terminus; that terminus is restored from the germline J gene. The rearrangement links TRBV20-1 to TRBJ1-1, with a weak D call TRBD1 (5 bases). The germline V and J ends were trimmed by 3 bases and 3 bases, with 17 bases remaining between them. Germline-derived CDR1 and CDR2 are DFQATT and SNEGSKA (reference sequence). The CDR3 runs 15 residues. CDR3 loop: CSASEGAGGDTEAFF. The CDR3 bases that were read are TGCAGTGCTAGTGAAGGGGCGGGGGGGGACACTGAA.

This clone was seen ten or more times. The missing CDR3 end, 3 residues past where the read stops, is filled in from the germline J gene. The chain uses TRBV30 and TRBJ2-2; TRBD2 might be the D (5 bases). CDR1 and CDR2 (germline): GTSNPN, SVGIG (reference sequence). There are 13 residues in the CDR3. Trimming took off 3 bases at V and 0 bases at J, with 5 bases between the two ends. The CDR3 region is CAWRRANTGELFF. CDR3 DNA (partial): TGTGCCTGGAGGAGGGCGAACACCGGGGAG.

This clone was recorded at least ten times. The CDR3 end is not reached by the read, which stops 3 residues before it; the germline J gene fills it in. The chain employs TRBV20-1 and TRBJ2-7; D possibly corresponds to TRBD2 (7 bases). The ends were cut back, 5 bases at V and 2 bases at J, with 16 bases in the middle. Germline V gives CDR1 DFQATT, CDR2 SNEGSKA (reference sequence). This CDR3 is built from 14 residues. CDR3 sequence reads: CSARVGGLAYEQYF. CDR3 DNA, as far as it was read: TGCAGTGCTCGGGTGGGGGGGCTGGCCTACGAG.

This clone occurred a few times. This chain's CDR3 is CASRGISPYNEQFF. The sequenced CDR3 bases are TGTGCCAGCCGGGGGATCAGTCCCTACAATGAG. J is TRBJ2-1 and V is TRBV6-2 or TRBV6-3; maybe TRBD2 (6 bases). The CDR3 goes on 3 residues after the read ends, and that part is filled in from the germline J gene. Trimming cost V 8 bases and J 2 bases, with 13 bases left between them. CDR1 and CDR2 (germline): MNHEY, SVGEGT. The CDR3 is 14 amino acids.

This clone appeared many times. The read finishes 3 residues shy of the CDR3 end, and the germline J gene is used to complete it. The gene calls are TRBV5-6 and TRBJ1-2, with 9 bases that match TRBD1. With 5 bases clipped from V and 2 bases from J, the junction kept 4 bases outside the gene matches. This CDR3 spans 14 amino acids. Germline loops: CDR1 SGHDT, CDR2 YYEEEE. CDR3: CASRKTGGNYGYTF. CDR3 DNA (partial): TGTGCCAGCAGGAAAACAGGGGGCAACTATGGC.

This clone has a handful of counts. The read comes to an end 3 residues before the CDR3 does, leaving the germline J gene to fill in the end. The chain is built from TRBV20-1 and TRBJ2-7; D is undetermined. The V gene lost 6 bases and the J gene lost 0 bases, with 15 bases spanning the gap. This CDR3 has 14 amino acids. CDR1 and CDR2 (germline): DFQATT, SNEGSKA (reference sequence). The CDR3 protein is CSASSGLTSYEQYF. Partial CDR3 DNA: TGCAGTGCAAGTTCAGGCCTTACCTCCTACGAG.

This clone has ten or more counts. Coverage ceases 3 residues before the CDR3 finishes, and the germline J gene fills in the end. The chain combines TRBV29-1 with TRBJ2-7; D is perhaps TRBD2 (5 bases). V dropped 7 bases and J dropped 2 bases, with 9 bases sitting between them. The germline V gene has CDR1 SQVTM and CDR2 ANQGSEA. This CDR3 is built from 11 residues. The DNA read from the CDR3 is TGCAGCGCCCAAGCGGCCTACGAG. Translated: CSAQAAYE. The full CDR3 reads CSAQAAYEQYF.

This clone was seen at least ten times. The read falls 3 residues short of the CDR3 end, and the missing part is taken from the germline J gene. The chain employs TRBV5-1 and TRBJ2-3; 7 bases fit TRBD1. This CDR3 is 13 amino acids long. The V segment lost 2 bases and the J segment 5 bases; nucleotides outside the gene matches: 2. From germline, CDR1 is SGHRS and CDR2 YFSETQ. CDR3 residues: CASSLTGEDTQYF. The sequenced CDR3 bases are TGCGCCAGCAGCTTAACAGGGGAAGATACG.

In its sample, this clone was seen a few times. The CDR3 goes on 3 residues after the read ends, and that part is filled in from the germline J gene. This chain connects TRBV30 to TRBJ1-2; 8 bases map to TRBD1. Losses at the gene ends were 3 bases for V and 6 bases for J; bases not matched to a gene: 0. Germline-derived CDR1 and CDR2 are GTSNPN and SVGIG (reference sequence). The CDR3 covers 11 residues. The sequenced part of the CDR3 DNA is TGTGCCTGGAGACAGGGGGATGGC. It codes for CAWRQGDG. The whole CDR3 sequence reads CAWRQGDGYTF.

This clone was detected ten times or more. The read finishes 3 residues shy of the CDR3 end, and the germline J gene is used to complete it. This chain joins TRBV5-4 and TRBJ2-1, with D maybe TRBD2 (6 bases). The CDR3 has 16 residues. Trimming left V 2 bases short and J 0 bases short, with 12 bases between. CDR1 SGHNT and CDR2 YYREEE come from the germline V gene (reference sequence). The CDR3 loop is CASSLGGVSSYNEQFF. CDR3 bases read: TGTGCCAGCAGCTTAGGAGGGGTCAGCTCCTACAATGAG.

This clone has a handful of counts. The DNA ends 3 residues before the CDR3 does, and the rest of the CDR3 is filled in from the germline J gene. This chain connects TRBV7-8 to TRBJ1-2; TRBD1 matches 8 bases. Unmatched junction bases numbered 7, after V lost 1 base and J lost 6 bases. The germline V gene encodes CDR1 SGHVS and CDR2 FQNEAQ. The CDR3 covers 15 residues. CDR3 region: CASSLVGTGVNGYTF. The sequenced CDR3 bases are TGTGCCAGCAGCTTAGTGGGGACAGGTGTGAATGGC.

This clone was picked up many times. The sequence runs out 3 residues before the end of the CDR3; the remainder is reconstructed from the germline J gene. The gene calls are TRBV20-1 and TRBJ2-1; D is unclear. The length of the CDR3 is 14 residues. Deletions cut 6 bases from V and 7 bases from J, with 19 bases between. CDR1 is DFQATT, CDR2 SNEGSKA, per germline (reference sequence). The sequenced part of the CDR3 DNA is TGCAGTGCCCGGTTGCCAATTACTCCTAATGAG. It encodes CSARLPITPNE. The full CDR3 is CSARLPITPNEQFF.

The sample holds many counts of this clone. The CDR3 goes on 3 residues after the read ends, and that part is filled in from the germline J gene. The V gene is TRBV29-1, the J gene TRBJ1-2, with TRBD1 matching over 10 bases. Germline assignment: CDR1 SQVTM and CDR2 ANQGSEA. The trim removed 4 bases at V and 5 bases at J, leaving 1 base unmatched. This CDR3 has 12 residues. The CDR3 sequence: CSVVGQGYGYTF. CDR3 bases read: TGCAGCGTTGTGGGACAGGGGTATGGC.

By its share, this clone is medium-sized (0.01 to 0.1%). The read ends 3 residues shy of where the CDR3 ends; the end is completed using the germline J gene. V and J are TRBV20-1 and TRBJ1-2; 9 bases line up with TRBD1. V trimming: 5 bases; J trimming: 6 bases; junction bases outside the gene matches: 7. The CDR3 length is 13 residues. Germline V gives CDR1 DFQATT, CDR2 SNEGSKA (reference sequence). The CDR3 protein is CSAPNRGLDGYTF. CDR3 DNA, as far as it was read: TGCAGTGCTCCCAACAGGGGGCTTGATGGC.

This clone was seen ten or more times. The read ends 3 residues before the CDR3 terminus; that terminus is restored from the germline J gene. The V call is TRBV2, the J call TRBJ2-3, with D maybe TRBD2 (6 bases). Germline V gives CDR1 SNHLY, CDR2 FYNNEI. V lost 9 bases to trimming and J lost 1 base, with 14 bases between them. The CDR3 is made up of 14 amino acids. The CDR3 region is CARTSRGRTDTQYF. CDR3 bases read: TGTGCCAGGACTAGTAGGGGTCGCACAGATACG.